This T cell receptor (beta chain) was documented in a study of T cells expressing NK-cell markers. Study information: Seven of the eight sequenced donors were classified as HCMV-seropositive, and one was classified as seronegative.

Findings of the study overall: Among CD8+ T cells from about 6 donors, dominant NKG2C+ clonotypes accounted for about 1.0-7.5%.

Concerning this clonotype: The antigen is undetermined.

Reprocessing the 5' RACE reads, TCRdb reports a single entry for every CDR3 protein and omits DNA. Its table lists 350,000 to 400,000 distinct CDR3 sequences. The CDR3 is 14 amino acids. The germline V gene has CDR1 ENHRY and CDR2 SYGVKD. The material sequenced was blood T cells: a sorted CD56 or NKG2C T cell subset, CD4+ or CD8+ T cells, or bulk PBMC T cells (not recorded which). The chain employs TRBV10-3 and TRBJ1-2; TCRdb's assignment of TRBD1 cannot be checked, as there is no DNA. The receptor was derived from a woman in her forties or fifties in good health. CDR3 region: CAISESGDTYGYTF.